These 32 T cell receptor beta chains originate from one sample sequenced in a study of neoadjuvant anti-PD-1 for oral cavity cancer. Clones were sequenced by immunoSEQ multiplex PCR, and TCRdb holds only the in-frame ones, with some missing. The sample carries about 23,000 clones, 25% to 30% recorded once. As to time point: after neoadjuvant nivolumab, at surgical resection. Sample: tumor tissue, taken after nivolumab (anti-PD-1) treatment. Receptors were obtained from a person aged 40 to 85 with oral cavity squamous cell carcinoma.

The V gene is TRBV18, the J gene TRBJ1-5, with D hard to call. The ends were cut back, 3 bases at V and 7 bases at J, with 10 bases in the middle. Germline-derived CDR1 and CDR2 are KGHSH and LQKENI. The CDR3 loop spans 13 amino acids. CDR3 bases: TGTGCCAGCTCACCGGTGGTGACCCAGCCCCAGCATTTT. It encodes CASSPVVTQPQHF.

This clone was recorded at least ten times. The chain joins TRBV19 to TRBJ1-1; D is possibly TRBD1 (5 bases). The CDR3 is 16 residues long. V dropped 6 bases and J dropped 0 bases, with 17 bases sitting between them. Germline V gives CDR1 LNHDA, CDR2 SQIVND (reference sequence). The DNA of the CDR3 is TGTGCCAGTAGCGATTGGCGCGGGGCCATGAACACTGAAGCTTTCTTT. Its protein is CASSDWRGAMNTEAFF.

This clone was counted a few times. The chain recombines TRBV15 with TRBJ2-5; tentatively, D is TRBD1 or TRBD2 (5 bases each). Germline lookup yields CDR1 LNHNV and CDR2 YYDKDF (reference sequence). V was cut by 3 bases and J by 1 base, with 12 bases left in between. This CDR3 comprises 15 residues. Here the CDR3 reads CATSREMGPQETQYF. The CDR3 DNA sequence: TGTGCCACCAGCAGGGAAATGGGACCCCAAGAGACCCAGTACTTC. Drawing the rest from reference TRBV15 and TRBJ2-5, the complete variable domain is DAMVIQNPRYQVTQFGKPVTLSCSQTLNHNVMYWYQQKSSQAPKLLFHYYDKDFNNEADTPDNFQSRRPNTSFCFLDIRSPGLGDTAMYLCATSREMGPQETQYFGPGTRLLVL.

This clone turned up a few times. This chain joins TRBV9 and TRBJ1-5, with unresolved D. Germline V CDR1 and CDR2: SGDLS, YYNGEE. V was cut by 0 bases and J by 5 bases, with 6 bases left in between. The CDR3 length is 13 residues. CDR3 amino acids: CASSVGPYQPQHF. In nucleotides, the CDR3 is TGTGCCAGCAGCGTAGGGCCCTATCAGCCCCAGCATTTT.

In DNA form, the CDR3 reads TGCGCCAGCAGCCAAGGCCACAGCGGGGGTTCCGAGACCCAGTACTTC. Its translation is CASSQGHSGGSETQYF. The gene calls are TRBV4-1 and TRBJ2-5; TRBD2 agrees at 8 bases. CDR3 length equals 16 residues. Germline CDR1 is MGHRA and CDR2 is YSYEKL. V gave up 1 base and J gave up 5 bases; unmatched junction bases: 9.

This clone was seen a few times. The chain has TRBV4-1 and TRBJ2-7; D uncertain. Germline lookup yields CDR1 MGHRA and CDR2 YSYEKL. V shed 7 bases and J shed 1 base, with 14 bases lying between them. The length of the CDR3 is 14 residues. The CDR3 nucleotides read TGCGCCAGCACCCCCACCCTACTTTCCTACGAGCAGTACTTC. Residues: CASTPTLLSYEQYF.

V and J are TRBV4-3 and TRBJ2-7, with D perhaps TRBD2 (5 bases). Germline-derived CDR1 and CDR2 are LGHNA and YSLEER. This CDR3 comprises 13 residues. V shed 1 base and J shed 6 bases, with 10 bases lying between them. CDR3 in amino acids: CASSQAGTVEQYF. The DNA for the CDR3 is TGCGCCAGCAGCCAAGCGGGAACCGTCGAGCAGTACTTC.

The rearrangement uses TRBV9 and TRBJ1-5; possible D gene TRBD1, 5 bases. Germline V lookup: CDR1 SGDLS, CDR2 YYNGEE. Deletions cut 4 bases from V and 6 bases from J, with 17 bases between. This CDR3 has 15 residues. The CDR3 here is CASSPVGGGFQPQHF. For the CDR3, the DNA is TGTGCCAGCAGCCCCGTTGGGGGAGGGTTTCAGCCCCAGCATTTT.

This clone appeared a few times. V gene TRBV4-1 combines with J gene TRBJ1-4; D remains unclear. The V gene lost 0 bases and the J gene lost 4 bases, with 12 bases spanning the gap. CDR1 MGHRA and CDR2 YSYEKL come from the germline V gene. The CDR3 covers 16 residues. Written as DNA, the CDR3 is TGCGCCAGCAGCCAAGATCGAGGGTTAAGTAATGAAAAACTGTTTTTT. Protein product: CASSQDRGLSNEKLFF.

The V and J genes are TRBV10-2 and TRBJ2-7, with 7 nucleotides matching TRBD1. The germline V gene has CDR1 WSHSY and CDR2 SAAADI. This CDR3 spans 13 amino acids. With V trimmed by 6 bases and J by 5 bases, 7 bases remained unmatched. The CDR3 spells CASSVAGGNEQYF. The CDR3, as DNA: TGCGCCAGCAGCGTGGCAGGGGGTAACGAGCAGTACTTC.

The chain has TRBV6-1 and TRBJ1-4; tentative D call: TRBD1 (5 bases). Germline V lookup: CDR1 MNHNS, CDR2 SASEGT. CDR3 length: 13 residues. The V gene lost 0 bases and the J gene lost 8 bases, with 7 bases spanning the gap. As DNA, the CDR3 is TGTGCCAGCAGTGAAGCGGGACGAGAAAAACTGTTTTTT. It specifies CASSEAGREKLFF.

The CDR3 loop is CASSESQLTEAFF. DNA for the CDR3: TGTGCCAGCAGTGAATCCCAACTCACTGAAGCTTTCTTT. The chain has TRBV2 and TRBJ1-1; no clear D gene. This CDR3 is built from 13 residues. Between the trimmed V and J ends, which lost 2 bases and 4 bases, there was a span of 8 bases. CDR1 SNHLY and CDR2 FYNNEI come from the germline V gene. The full variable domain, completed using reference TRBV2 and TRBJ1-1, is EPEVTQTPSHQVTQMGQEVILRCVPISNHLYFYWYRQILGQKVEFLVSFYNNEISEKSEIFDDQFSVERPDGSNFTLKIRSTKLEDSAMYFCASSESQLTEAFFGQGTRLTVV.

This clone was observed a few times. The rearrangement joins TRBV6-5 to TRBJ2-3; a possible D gene is TRBD2 (5 bases). Germline assignment: CDR1 MNHEY and CDR2 SVGAGI. This CDR3 region has 14 residues. V lost 7 bases and J lost 1, with 12 bases in between. CDR3 sequence: CASIAGGGTDTQYF. CDR3 nucleotide sequence: TGTGCCAGCATTGCCGGAGGTGGCACAGATACGCAGTATTTT.

V usage is TRBV13 and J usage is TRBJ1-3; D remains ambiguous. CDR1 PRHDT and CDR2 FYEKMQ come from the germline V gene (reference sequence). The CDR3 runs to 14 residues. V gave up 1 base and J gave up 0 bases, with 4 bases separating them. CDR3 coding DNA: TGTGCCAGCAGCTTAGTATTCTCTGGAAACACCATATATTTT. It codes for CASSLVFSGNTIYF.

This clone has a handful of counts. This chain links TRBV29-1 with TRBJ2-7; weak D call: TRBD2 (6 bases). CDR1 is SQVTM and CDR2 is ANQGSEA in the germline V gene. Deletions cut 3 bases from V and 3 bases from J, with 12 bases between. The CDR3 is made up of 13 amino acids. CDR3 coding DNA: TGCAGCGTTGAGGAGGGGAGAAGCTACGAGCAGTACTTC. Its protein is CSVEEGRSYEQYF.

V usage is TRBV29-1 and J usage is TRBJ1-2; D ambiguous. The CDR3 has 13 amino acids. CDR1 and CDR2 from the germline V gene are SQVTM and ANQGSEA. The germline V and J ends were trimmed by 5 bases and 5 bases, with 15 bases remaining between them. The CDR3 nucleotides are TGCAGCGTTTACACAAGGGAGTGGTATGGCTACACCTTC. Its protein is CSVYTREWYGYTF.

This clone was counted a few times. The chain recombines TRBV7-8 with TRBJ2-5; D may match TRBD1 or TRBD2 (5 bases each). From germline, CDR1 is SGHVS and CDR2 FQNEAQ. Trimming removed 5 bases from V and 5 bases from J, with 15 bases in between. CDR3 length equals 14 residues. Here the CDR3 reads CASSPPRGWETQYF. The CDR3 DNA reads TGTGCCAGCAGCCCACCTCGGGGCTGGGAGACCCAGTACTTC.

V gene TRBV7-9 combines with J gene TRBJ2-7; D remains unclear. The CDR3 is 11 residues long. V was pared by 5 bases and J by 3 bases, with 5 bases between. Germline CDR1 is SEHNR and CDR2 is FQNEAQ (reference sequence). CDR3 DNA: TGTGCCAGCAGCCGGAACTACGAGCAGTACTTC. Translation gives CASSRNYEQYF.

This chain links TRBV5-6 with TRBJ1-1; perhaps TRBD1 as D (6 bases). The CDR3 sequence is 15 residues long. The germline V and J ends were trimmed by 0 bases and 2 bases, with 11 bases remaining between them. Germline assignment: CDR1 SGHDT and CDR2 YYEEEE. The CDR3: CASSLANGGNTEAFF. The DNA for the CDR3 is TGTGCCAGCAGCTTGGCCAACGGGGGCAACACTGAAGCTTTCTTT.

The chain combines TRBV19 with TRBJ2-1; TRBD2 agrees at 9 bases. The CDR3 extends over 16 amino acids. Trimming took 1 base from V and 4 from J; bases not matched to a gene: 5. Germline V gene lookup returns CDR1 LNHDA and CDR2 SQIVND (reference sequence). CDR3 residues: CASSIGGLAGYNEQFF. In nucleotides, the CDR3 is TGTGCCAGTAGTATAGGGGGGCTAGCGGGGTACAATGAGCAGTTCTTC.

This rearrangement joins TRBV11-3 to TRBJ2-1; 9 bases agree with TRBD2. The CDR3 runs to 15 residues. Per the germline V gene, CDR1 is SGHNT and CDR2 is YENEEA. Trimming removed 3 bases from V and 9 bases from J; junction bases left unmatched: 9. CDR3 amino acids: CASSFGLAGLSEQFF. The CDR3 DNA reads as TGTGCCAGCAGCTTCGGTCTAGCGGGACTGAGTGAGCAGTTCTTC.

There are a few counts of this clone. The chain joins TRBV6-1 to TRBJ1-1; D unclear. The length of the CDR3 is 15 residues. From germline, CDR1 is MNHNS and CDR2 SASEGT. Trimming stripped 7 bases from V and 1 base from J, with 16 bases between. The CDR3 here is CASTIGASWNTEAFF. Written as DNA, the CDR3 is TGTGCCAGCACAATTGGTGCATCTTGGAACACTGAAGCTTTCTTT.

The table lists this clone with a few counts. V is TRBV5-1 and J is TRBJ2-1, with TRBD2 identical over 14 bases. Germline trimming cut 4 bases from V and 11 bases from J; bases unmatched to any gene: 5. This CDR3 is built from 14 residues. Germline V CDR1 and CDR2: SGHRS, YFSETQ. The CDR3 DNA reads as TGCGCCAGCAGCGCGGGGACTAGCGGGGGCCAGCAGTTCTTC. It specifies CASSAGTSGGQQFF.

The chain couples TRBV28 to TRBJ1-2, with TRBD1 identical over 7 bases. With V trimmed by 5 bases and J by 4 bases, 1 base remained unmatched. The CDR3 length is 12 residues. Germline CDR1 is MDHEN and CDR2 is SYDVKM. The CDR3 spells CASSNRGYGYTF. In nucleotides, the CDR3 is TGTGCCAGCAGTAACAGGGGCTATGGCTACACCTTC.

This clone appeared a few times. The J gene is TRBJ2-3, the V gene TRBV6-5; TRBD1 matches 9 bases. The ends lost 5 bases at V and 3 bases at J; junction bases unmatched: 3. Germline V lookup: CDR1 MNHEY, CDR2 SVGAGI. CDR3 size: 14 residues. The CDR3 loop is CASSRQGETDTQYF. CDR3 coding DNA: TGTGCCAGCAGTAGACAGGGGGAGACAGATACGCAGTATTTT.

V is TRBV11-2 and J is TRBJ2-1, with a tentative D call TRBD2 (7 bases). V was trimmed by 2 bases and J by 8 bases, leaving 13 bases between them. In germline, CDR1 is SGHAT, CDR2 FQNNGV. The CDR3 totals 14 residues. CDR3 DNA sequence: TGTGCCAGCAGCTTAAGGGGGGGCGAAGATGAGCAGTTCTTC. Translated, it gives CASSLRGGEDEQFF.

V gene TRBV19 combines with J gene TRBJ1-6; perhaps TRBD1 as D (5 bases). The CDR3 has 14 residues. The germline V gene has CDR1 LNHDA and CDR2 SQIVND (reference sequence). V was shortened by 8 bases and J by 7 bases, with 15 bases between the two germline ends. The CDR3: CASSRRRANSPLHF. In DNA, the CDR3 is TGTGCCAGTTCCCGGCGCAGGGCAAATTCACCCCTCCACTTT.

The V call is TRBV27, the J call TRBJ2-3; 9 bases fit TRBD2. The CDR3 loop spans 15 amino acids. CDR1 is MNHEY and CDR2 is SMNVEV in the germline V gene (reference sequence). With 5 bases clipped from V and 1 base from J, the junction kept 4 bases outside the gene matches. In nucleotides, the CDR3 is TGTGCCAGCAGTCGTAGCGGGGGTCGCACAGATACGCAGTATTTT. This gives the protein CASSRSGGRTDTQYF.

By sample share, this clone is medium-sized. This chain links TRBV11-2 with TRBJ2-5; D is perhaps TRBD2 (6 bases). Per the germline V gene, CDR1 is SGHAT and CDR2 is FQNNGV. Trimming shortened V by 3 bases and J by 1 base, and 9 bases separated the two germline ends. This CDR3 spans 14 amino acids. Written as DNA, the CDR3 is TGTGCCAGCAGCTTGCTAGCGCCCCAAGAGACCCAGTACTTC. Translated: CASSLLAPQETQYF.

The genes are TRBV19 and TRBJ1-5; unclear D gene. Trimming removed 3 bases from V and 3 bases from J, with 6 bases in between. The CDR3 runs 13 residues. The germline V gene encodes CDR1 LNHDA and CDR2 SQIVND (reference sequence). CDR3 protein: CASSMQFNQPQHF. CDR3 bases: TGTGCCAGTAGTATGCAGTTCAATCAGCCCCAGCATTTT.

This clone was detected ten times or more. The same CDR3 can be traced to other DNA sequences in this sample. This rearrangement joins TRBV15 to TRBJ2-7; 9 bases map to TRBD1. The CDR3 has 14 amino acids. Trimming at V came to 1 base and at J to 3 bases, leaving 1 base not matched to a gene. Germline V CDR1 and CDR2: LNHNV, YYDKDF (reference sequence). CDR3 loop: CATSRATGGYEQYF. In DNA form, the CDR3 reads TGTGCCACCAGCAGAGCGACAGGGGGCTACGAGCAGTACTTC.

This chain uses TRBV27 with TRBJ2-2; D is perhaps TRBD1 or TRBD2 (5 bases each). This CDR3 is 14 amino acids long. Germline V gene lookup returns CDR1 MNHEY and CDR2 SMNVEV (reference sequence). Between the trimmed V and J ends, which lost 6 bases and 4 bases, there was a span of 12 bases. Here the CDR3 reads CASRIQGRTGELFF. In nucleotides, the CDR3 is TGTGCCAGCAGAATCCAGGGACGCACCGGGGAGCTGTTTTTT.